These T cell receptor beta chains were read from a single sample in a study of T cell responses to AZD1222 COVID-19 vaccine. Measured with immunoSEQ multiplex PCR; TCRdb has only the in-frame clones, and not every one. Here the sample spans approximately 120,000 clones, roughly 85% being singletons. This specimen was peripheral blood, taken 28 days after the second AZD1222 dose. Receptors were obtained from an adult who received the AZD1222 COVID-19 vaccine. The CDR3 runs from the conserved cysteine through the conserved F or W. A D gene is named only where the DNA matches it firmly. Clone size is shown for a subset of rows, as once, few, many or a class of expanded clone.

V gene	D gene	J gene	clone size	CDR3 protein	CDR3 DNA
TRBV5-5	TRBD1	TRBJ2-7	NA	CASSVTGKAYEQYF	TGTGCCAGCAGCGTGACAGGGAAAGCCTACGAGCAGTACTTC
TRBV6-5	NA	TRBJ1-2	NA	CASRDDSPGGYTF	TGTGCCAGCAGAGATGACAGCCCCGGAGGCTACACCTTC
TRBV4-2	NA	TRBJ1-1	NA	CASSSAGGPLNTEAFF	TGTGCCAGCAGTTCGGCCGGGGGACCTTTGAACACTGAAGCTTTCTTT
TRBV30	NA	TRBJ2-7	NA	CAWSHLGGHEQYF	TGTGCCTGGAGCCACCTCGGAGGGCACGAGCAGTACTTC
TRBV9	NA	TRBJ1-1	NA	CASSVGAGNTEAFF	TGTGCCAGCAGCGTAGGGGCGGGGAACACTGAAGCTTTCTTT
TRBV4-3	NA	TRBJ1-2	NA	CASSQDWGAAYGYTF	TGCGCCAGCAGCCAAGATTGGGGGGCCGCCTATGGCTACACCTTC
TRBV7-8	TRBD1	TRBJ1-3	NA	CASSLVGGQGGGNTIYF	TGTGCCAGCAGCTTAGTGGGTGGACAGGGAGGCGGAAACACCATATATTTT
TRBV6-2/TRBV6-3	TRBD2	TRBJ2-5	NA	CASSPVAGGTQYF	TGTGCCAGCAGTCCAGTAGCGGGTGGGACCCAGTACTTC
TRBV3-1/TRBV3-2	NA	TRBJ2-3	NA	CASSPRPLGDTQYF	TGTGCCAGCAGCCCACGCCCTTTGGGGGATACGCAGTATTTT
TRBV14	TRBD1	TRBJ2-7	once	CASSRPGQGKYEQYF	TGTGCCAGCAGCCGACCGGGACAGGGGAAATACGAGCAGTACTTC
TRBV28	NA	TRBJ1-1	once	CASSPPTGILTEAFF	TGTGCCAGCAGCCCCCCCACAGGCATACTCACTGAAGCTTTCTTT
TRBV4-1	NA	TRBJ2-7	NA	CASSHTSTAYEQYF	TGCGCCAGCAGCCATACTAGTACGGCCTACGAGCAGTACTTC
TRBV11-2	NA	TRBJ1-2	NA	CASSFGDLYGYTF	TGTGCCAGCAGCTTCGGTGACCTCTATGGCTACACCTTC
TRBV5-1	TRBD1	TRBJ2-2	NA	CASSEPGQGDTGELFF	TGCGCCAGCAGCGAGCCGGGACAGGGGGACACCGGGGAGCTGTTTTTT
TRBV3-1/TRBV3-2	NA	TRBJ1-2	few	CASSLTGNYGYTF	TGTGCCAGCAGCCTGACAGGAAACTATGGCTACACCTTC
TRBV6-5	NA	TRBJ2-5	NA	CASNAPWGPETQYF	TGTGCCAGCAACGCCCCGTGGGGGCCGGAGACCCAGTACTTC
TRBV5-1	NA	TRBJ2-7	NA	CASSLGAEQYF	TGCGCCAGCAGCTTGGGGGCAGAGCAGTACTTC
TRBV4-1	NA	TRBJ1-2	NA	CASSPIGGNYGYTF	TGCGCCAGCAGCCCAATAGGGGGGAACTATGGCTACACCTTC
TRBV5-1	NA	TRBJ2-6	NA	CASSFSSGGANVLTF	TGCGCCAGCAGCTTTAGTAGTGGTGGGGCCAACGTCCTGACTTTC
TRBV19	NA	TRBJ2-1	NA	CASSLTTGIEQFF	TGTGCCAGTAGTCTAACTACAGGGATTGAGCAGTTCTTC
TRBV3-1/TRBV3-2	NA	TRBJ2-2	NA	CASSAGPGELFF	TGTGCCAGCAGCGCGGGCCCCGGGGAGCTGTTTTTT
TRBV30	NA	TRBJ1-4	NA	CAWSREGTKLFF	TGTGCCTGGAGTAGGGAAGGAACTAAACTGTTTTTT
TRBV14	TRBD2	TRBJ2-2	once	CASSPERTSGVTGELFF	TGTGCCAGCAGCCCCGAGCGGACTAGCGGGGTCACCGGGGAGCTGTTTTTT
TRBV2	TRBD1	TRBJ2-7	NA	CASRSQGVSYEQYF	TGTGCCAGCAGGAGTCAGGGGGTTTCCTACGAGCAGTACTTC
TRBV6-6	NA	TRBJ2-2	few	CASSYGAGYAHGELFF	TGTGCCAGCAGTTACGGTGCAGGGTATGCTCACGGGGAGCTGTTTTTT
TRBV7-9	TRBD1	TRBJ1-6	NA	CASSTTTGTAYNSPLHF	TGTGCCAGCAGCACCACCACCGGGACAGCCTATAATTCACCCCTCCACTTT
TRBV7-2	NA	TRBJ1-1	NA	CASSLEGATEAFF	TGTGCCAGCAGCTTAGAAGGGGCCACTGAAGCTTTCTTT
TRBV28	NA	TRBJ1-1	NA	CASSSQGNTEAFF	TGTGCCAGCAGTTCACAGGGGAACACTGAAGCTTTCTTT
TRBV6-5	NA	TRBJ2-7	once	CASSRPGTGNEQYF	TGTGCCAGCAGTCGCCCCGGGACTGGCAACGAGCAGTACTTC
TRBV18	TRBD2	TRBJ2-7	NA	CASSPYRGDSSYEQYF	TGTGCCAGCTCACCGTACCGGGGGGATTCGTCGTACGAGCAGTACTTC
TRBV7-2	NA	TRBJ2-7	NA	CASSLEQGSDYEQYF	TGTGCCAGCAGCTTAGAACAGGGCAGCGACTACGAGCAGTACTTC
TRBV30	NA	TRBJ2-7	NA	CAWSHARGAFYEQYF	TGTGCCTGGAGTCACGCGCGGGGCGCTTTCTACGAGCAGTACTTC
TRBV6-6	TRBD1	TRBJ1-1	NA	CASSSGGDTEAFF	TGTGCCAGCAGTTCAGGGGGGGACACTGAAGCTTTCTTT
TRBV6-2/TRBV6-3	NA	TRBJ2-7	NA	CASSYSGGSYEQYF	TGTGCCAGCAGTTATTCAGGTGGTTCCTACGAGCAGTACTTC
TRBV11-3	NA	TRBJ1-5	NA	CASSASPAGPYSNQPQHF	TGTGCCAGCAGCGCGTCCCCGGCAGGGCCCTATAGCAATCAGCCCCAGCATTTT
TRBV18	NA	TRBJ2-7	NA	CASSPYEGYEQYF	TGTGCCAGCTCACCATACGAGGGGTACGAGCAGTACTTC
TRBV28	TRBD1	TRBJ1-2	NA	CASSTRDSIYGYTF	TGTGCCAGCAGTACCCGGGACAGTATCTATGGCTACACCTTC
TRBV25-1	NA	TRBJ1-4	NA	CASSGAGWSKKLFF	TGTGCCAGCAGTGGAGCGGGGTGGAGTAAAAAACTGTTTTTT
TRBV6-5	TRBD2	TRBJ2-7	NA	CASTGLAGDYEQYF	TGTGCCAGCACGGGACTAGCGGGGGACTACGAGCAGTACTTC
TRBV7-9	TRBD2	TRBJ2-3	once	CASSFPGLAGIADTQYF	TGTGCCAGCAGCTTTCCGGGACTAGCGGGTATTGCAGATACGCAGTATTTT
TRBV5-1	NA	TRBJ1-2	NA	CATRLIEGGGYTF	TGCGCCACCCGATTAATCGAGGGGGGCGGCTACACCTTC
TRBV24-1	TRBD1	TRBJ2-5	NA	CATAGTGEETQYF	TGTGCCACCGCCGGGACAGGTGAGGAGACCCAGTACTTC
TRBV7-9	NA	TRBJ1-5	few	CASSVPGANQPQHF	TGTGCCAGCAGCGTCCCCGGAGCCAATCAGCCCCAGCATTTT
TRBV5-8	NA	TRBJ1-6	NA	CASSLVLANSPLHF	TGTGCCAGCAGCTTGGTCCTTGCCAATTCACCCCTCCACTTT
TRBV19	TRBD2	TRBJ2-1	NA	CASTHLGVAGFNEQFF	TGTGCCAGTACCCATCTGGGGGTAGCGGGGTTCAATGAGCAGTTCTTC
TRBV28	NA	TRBJ1-2	NA	CASSFYGYTF	TGTGCCAGCAGTTTTTACGGCTACACCTTC
TRBV4-2	NA	TRBJ1-5	NA	CASSHAGSLGNQPQHF	TGTGCCAGCAGCCATGCAGGGAGTTTGGGCAATCAGCCCCAGCATTTT
TRBV7-9	NA	TRBJ1-1	NA	CASSSWEFGNTEAFF	TGTGCCAGCAGCTCGTGGGAATTCGGGAACACTGAAGCTTTCTTT
TRBV2	TRBD1	TRBJ1-6	NA	CASSEGGGTGLNSPLHF	TGTGCCAGCAGTGAAGGGGGTGGGACAGGGCTAAATTCACCCCTCCACTTT
TRBV5-4	NA	TRBJ1-1	NA	CASSGTAGQVTEAFF	TGTGCCAGCAGCGGGACGGCAGGGCAAGTCACTGAAGCTTTCTTT
TRBV6-5	NA	TRBJ1-1	NA	CASRRGGLNTEAFF	TGTGCCAGCAGGAGGGGGGGATTAAACACTGAAGCTTTCTTT
TRBV9	TRBD1	TRBJ1-2	NA	CASSILGTGNYGYTF	TGTGCCAGCAGCATTCTTGGGACAGGGAACTATGGCTACACCTTC
TRBV11-1	TRBD1	TRBJ2-7	NA	CASSLRTGATYEQYF	TGTGCCAGCAGCTTAAGGACAGGGGCGACCTACGAGCAGTACTTC
TRBV5-1	NA	TRBJ2-5	NA	CASSLESGAGGETQYF	TGCGCCAGCAGCTTGGAGTCAGGGGCCGGGGGAGAGACCCAGTACTTC
TRBV29-1	NA	TRBJ1-2	once	CSPWGGPPNYGYTF	TGCAGCCCCTGGGGGGGACCCCCAAACTATGGCTACACCTTC